The 23 T cell receptor beta chains below come from one sample, sequenced in a study of pediatric ulcerative colitis (dated 2019 in TCRdb). Library generation was performed with the immunoSEQ multiplex PCR assay. TCRdb provides this immuneACCESS table in a form limited to in-frame rearrangements. Some clones are lacking; in checked studies, under half of them reflect an unresolved V gene, and why the rest are absent is not known. This sample comprises 55,000 to 65,000 clones, around four fifths of them detected only once. Clones ranked in the top ten supply around 5% of the sample. Sequenced: blood. The source is a boy younger than 18 with moderate ulcerative colitis.

In its sample, this clone was seen a few times. The V and J genes are TRBV5-4 and TRBJ1-1, with TRBD1 as a possible D gene (6 bases). Germline values: CDR1 SGHNT, CDR2 YYREEE (reference sequence). V shed 3 bases and J shed 1 base, with 13 bases lying between them. The CDR3 has 15 amino acids. CDR3: CASSSPGQRNTEAFF. The CDR3 bases are TGTGCCAGCAGCTCTCCGGGACAAAGGAACACTGAAGCTTTCTTT.

The DNA for the CDR3 is TGTGCCAGCAGTAGTGTTTTAAGTCAGCCCCAGCATTTT. It encodes CASSSVLSQPQHF. The J gene is TRBJ1-5, the V gene TRBV6-5; D unresolved. The CDR3 runs to 13 residues. Deletions cut 5 bases from V and 6 bases from J, with 11 bases between. The germline gives CDR1 MNHEY, CDR2 SVGAGI.

The V gene is TRBV18, the J gene TRBJ1-1, with unresolved D. The CDR3 consists of 12 residues. The germline gives CDR1 KGHSH, CDR2 LQKENI. V was cut by 6 bases and J by 5 bases, with 10 bases left in between. In DNA form, the CDR3 reads TGTGCCAGCTCGCAATTAGGGACTGAAGCTTTCTTT. It translates to CASSQLGTEAFF.

This chain links TRBV7-8 with TRBJ1-1, with 8 bases aligning to TRBD1. The CDR3 totals 14 residues. After removal of 3 bases from V and 4 bases from J, the junction contained 4 bases not matched to a gene. Germline V gene data show CDR1 as SGHVS and CDR2 as FQNEAQ. CDR3 DNA: TGTGCCAGCAGCTTCGGGACAGGTGTCACTGAAGCTTTCTTT. Its protein is CASSFGTGVTEAFF. The entire variable domain, with the rest obtained from reference TRBV7-8 and TRBJ1-1, is as follows: GAGVSQSPRYKVAKRGQDVALRCDPISGHVSLFWYQQALGQGPEFLTYFQNEAQLDKSGLPSDRFFAERPEGSVSTLKIQRTQQEDSAVYLCASSFGTGVTEAFFGQGTRLTVV.

The rearrangement uses TRBV4-1 and TRBJ1-1, with TRBD1 identical over 11 bases. This CDR3 has 20 residues. J was trimmed by 0 bases and V by 5 bases; bases with no gene match: 17. CDR1 and CDR2 from the germline V gene are MGHRA and YSYEKL. The CDR3 here is CASSILPWTGGFKMNTEAFF. CDR3 sequence (DNA): TGCGCCAGCAGCATACTTCCATGGACAGGGGGCTTTAAGATGAACACTGAAGCTTTCTTT.

The CDR3 DNA sequence: TGTGCCAGCAGCTTAGTTGGTATCTACAATGAGCAGTTCTTC. Translation: CASSLVGIYNEQFF. This rearrangement joins TRBV13 to TRBJ2-1; D not resolved. The V and J ends lost 1 base and 3 bases respectively, with 7 bases between them. CDR3 length equals 14 residues. Germline V gene lookup returns CDR1 PRHDT and CDR2 FYEKMQ (reference sequence).

This clone has a single count. This rearrangement joins TRBV11-2 to TRBJ2-7; D is unresolved. V was shortened by 0 bases and J by 6 bases, with 9 bases between the two germline ends. Per the germline V gene, CDR1 is SGHAT and CDR2 is FQNNGV. This CDR3 comprises 13 residues. CDR3 DNA: TGTGCCAGCAGCTTAGATTGGGGTAGCGAGCAGTACTTC. Translation gives CASSLDWGSEQYF.

V is TRBV7-3 and J is TRBJ1-1; D not certain. The V end was cut by 1 base, the J end by 0 bases, with 12 bases between. The V gene's germline CDR1 is SGHTA and CDR2 FQGTGA. CDR3 length: 16 residues. This CDR3 is CASSLRGGIMNTEAFF. DNA for the CDR3: TGTGCCAGCAGCTTAAGAGGCGGAATAATGAACACTGAAGCTTTCTTT.

The chain is built from TRBV7-9 and TRBJ2-2, with D uncertain. Looked up from germline, CDR1 is SEHNR and CDR2 is FQNEAQ (reference sequence). CDR3 length equals 14 residues. Trimming took 5 bases from V and 4 from J, leaving 11 bases between them. The CDR3 loop is CASSPYSTTGELFF. The CDR3, as DNA: TGTGCCAGCAGCCCCTACAGCACCACCGGGGAGCTGTTTTTT.

This clone was picked up a small number of times. The chain combines TRBV11-2 with TRBJ2-7, with D uncertain. The V gene's germline CDR1 is SGHAT and CDR2 FQNNGV. This CDR3 is built from 18 residues. Between the trimmed V and J ends, which lost 2 bases and 6 bases, there was a span of 26 bases. The CDR3 DNA follows: TGTGCCAGCAGCTTAATGATTACAGCCCCTAATACCCGGTCCGAGCAGTACTTC. Protein: CASSLMITAPNTRSEQYF.

In DNA form, the CDR3 reads TGTGCCAGCAGCTTAGGGTGGGACAGGTACGAGCAGTACTTC. Its protein is CASSLGWDRYEQYF. This sequence joins TRBV7-9 and TRBJ2-7, with 8 bases fitting TRBD1. The V gene end was trimmed by 1 base and the J gene end by 4 bases; junction bases not matched to a gene: 3. The CDR3 is 14 residues long. Germline assignment: CDR1 SEHNR and CDR2 FQNEAQ (reference sequence).

In DNA form, the CDR3 reads TGTGCCCGACACGACGGTATGGGGGAGCAGTACTTC. Translating it yields CARHDGMGEQYF. The chain is built from TRBV30 and TRBJ2-7; no definite D call. V lost 8 bases, J lost 7 bases, and 18 bases lay in between. The CDR3 contains 12 residues. Germline CDR1 is GTSNPN and CDR2 is SVGIG (reference sequence).

This clone was seen only once. V and J are TRBV9 and TRBJ2-4; 12 nucleotides line up with TRBD2. V was pared by 2 bases and J by 0 bases, with 9 bases of the junction left unmatched. In germline, CDR1 is SGDLS, CDR2 YYNGEE. The CDR3 is made up of 19 amino acids. DNA for the CDR3: TGTGCCAGCAGCGTGACTAGCGGGAGCCCCCTCCCAGCCAAAAACATTCAGTACTTC. This sequence encodes CASSVTSGSPLPAKNIQYF. The full variable domain, with the rest looked up from reference TRBV9 and TRBJ2-4, is DSGVTQTPKHLITATGQRVTLRCSPRSGDLSVYWYQQSLDQGLQFLIQYYNGEERAKGNILERFSAQQFPDLHSELNLSSLELGDSALYFCASSVTSGSPLPAKNIQYFGAGTRLSVL.

The chain joins TRBV5-1 to TRBJ2-1; D gene unclear. The CDR3 runs to 11 residues. Trimming took 3 bases from V and 5 from J, leaving 3 bases between them. Germline V CDR1 and CDR2: SGHRS, YFSETQ. As DNA, the CDR3 is TGCGCCAGCAGCTCGAACAATGAGCAGTTCTTC. It yields the protein CASSSNNEQFF.

The rearrangement joins TRBV7-2 to TRBJ2-2; D remains unclear. The germline V and J ends were trimmed by 4 bases and 2 bases, with 11 bases remaining between them. Per germline, CDR1 SGHTA and CDR2 FQGNSA. CDR3 length equals 15 residues. CDR3 sequence: CASSSTEYNTGELFF. Written as DNA, the CDR3 is TGTGCCAGCAGCTCAACAGAATACAACACCGGGGAGCTGTTTTTT. Together with reference TRBV7-2 and TRBJ2-2, the CDR3 gives the full variable domain: GAGVSQSPSNKVTEKGKDVELRCDPISGHTALYWYRQSLGQGLEFLIYFQGNSAPDKSGLPSDRFSAERTGGSVSTLTIQRTQQEDSAVYLCASSSTEYNTGELFFGEGSRLTVL.

This clone turned up a few times. The chain recombines TRBV19 with TRBJ1-2, with 9 bases that match TRBD1. CDR3 length: 15 residues. Losses at the gene ends were 4 bases for V and 4 bases for J; bases not matched to a gene: 7. The germline gives CDR1 LNHDA, CDR2 SQIVND (reference sequence). CDR3 coding DNA: TGTGCCAGTAGTAAAACCGGGACAGGGTTCTATGGCTACACCTTC. Translating it yields CASSKTGTGFYGYTF.

The chain carries TRBV6-5 and TRBJ2-1; D ambiguous. V shed 5 bases and J shed 0 bases, with 11 bases lying between them. This CDR3 comprises 15 residues. The germline V gene has CDR1 MNHEY and CDR2 SVGAGI. CDR3 bases: TGTGCCAGCAGTCCCACAGCGAGCTCCTACAATGAGCAGTTCTTC. Translation gives CASSPTASSYNEQFF.

The rearrangement uses TRBV19 and TRBJ2-7; no reliable D call. V gave up 5 bases and J gave up 4 bases, with 9 bases separating them. Germline CDR1 LNHDA, CDR2 SQIVND (reference sequence). This CDR3 is built from 12 residues. CDR3 DNA: TGTGCCAGTAGTTTGCGTAATTACGAGCAGTACTTC. This codes for CASSLRNYEQYF.

This clone has just a few counts. This sequence joins TRBV5-8 and TRBJ2-1; possibly TRBD2 for D (7 bases). CDR3 size: 15 residues. Germline V lookup: CDR1 SGHTS, CDR2 YDEGEE. V was trimmed by 0 bases and J by 8 bases, leaving 15 bases between them. CDR3 amino acids: CASSLGFGGRYEQFF. The DNA for the CDR3 is TGTGCCAGCAGCTTGGGGTTCGGGGGGCGGTATGAGCAGTTCTTC.

The DNA for the CDR3 is TGTGCCAGCAGCTTCTCAGGGGAGGGCGACGAGCAGTACTTC. It codes for CASSFSGEGDEQYF. The chain joins TRBV5-8 to TRBJ2-7; D is possibly TRBD2 (7 bases). CDR1 is SGHTS, CDR2 YDEGEE, per germline. The CDR3 has 14 residues. V was pared by 2 bases and J by 5 bases, with 14 bases between.

The rearrangement links TRBV29-1 to TRBJ2-1; D is possibly TRBD2 (5 bases). The germline V gene encodes CDR1 SQVTM and CDR2 ANQGSEA. The V and J ends lost 5 bases and 5 bases respectively, with 13 bases between them. The CDR3 totals 13 residues. CDR3 region: CSVSDSWNNEQFF. The CDR3 region has the DNA TGCAGCGTTTCGGACTCGTGGAACAATGAGCAGTTCTTC.

The rearrangement joins TRBV4-1 to TRBJ2-1; TRBD2 matches 10 bases. J lost 10 bases, V lost 1 base, and 4 bases had no gene match. The CDR3 is 14 amino acids. The germline gives CDR1 MGHRA, CDR2 YSYEKL. CDR3 bases: TGCGCCAGCAGCCAAGCTAGCGGGGGCGACGAGCAGTTCTTC. This gives the protein CASSQASGGDEQFF.

This clone showed up just once. The gene calls are TRBV7-9 and TRBJ1-2; 9 positions agree with TRBD1. CDR3 length: 17 amino acids. The J segment lost 4 bases and the V segment lost 5 bases, leaving 14 bases of the junction unmatched. Germline V gene sequence: CDR1 SEHNR, CDR2 FQNEAQ (reference sequence). CDR3 bases: TGTGCCAGCAGCCATCTTACGACAGGGGGGTTGATCTATGGCTACACCTTC. As protein: CASSHLTTGGLIYGYTF.